The source of this T cell receptor beta chain is a study of T cell responses to AZD1222 COVID-19 vaccine. Produced via immunoSEQ multiplex PCR; TCRdb's table is partial and in-frame only. The sample yields roughly 66,000 clones, 75% to 85% seen once. The source is an adult in good health. The specimen comprised peripheral blood, sampled on day 0 of AZD1222 vaccination.

DNA of the CDR3: TGTGCCAGCAGCTCCGACGGAACAGGCTACAATGAGCAGTTCTTC. It encodes CASSSDGTGYNEQFF. The chain combines TRBV7-9 with TRBJ2-1; tentatively, D is TRBD1 (5 bases). V lost 4 bases to trimming and J lost 3 bases, with 13 bases between them. The CDR3 extends over 15 amino acids. Germline loops: CDR1 SEHNR, CDR2 FQNEAQ (reference sequence). Full variable domain (rest looked up from reference TRBV7-9 and TRBJ2-1): DTGVSQNPRHKITKRGQNVTFRCDPISEHNRLYWYRQTLGQGPEFLTYFQNEAQLEKSRLLSDRFSAERPKGSFSTLEIQRTEQGDSAMYLCASSSDGTGYNEQFFGPGTRLTVL.